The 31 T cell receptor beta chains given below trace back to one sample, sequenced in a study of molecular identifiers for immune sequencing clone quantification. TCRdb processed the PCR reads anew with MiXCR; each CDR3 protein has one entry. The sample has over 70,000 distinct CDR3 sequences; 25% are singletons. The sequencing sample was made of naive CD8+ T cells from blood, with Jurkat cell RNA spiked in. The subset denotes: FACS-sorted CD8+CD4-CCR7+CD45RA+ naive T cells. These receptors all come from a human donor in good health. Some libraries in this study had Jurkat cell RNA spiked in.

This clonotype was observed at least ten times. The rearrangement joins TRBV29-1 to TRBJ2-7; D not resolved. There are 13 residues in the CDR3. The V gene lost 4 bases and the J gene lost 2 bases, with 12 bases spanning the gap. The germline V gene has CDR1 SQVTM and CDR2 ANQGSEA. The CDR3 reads CSVGPARAYEQYF. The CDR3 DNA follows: TGCAGCGTTGGGCCAGCGCGAGCCTACGAGCAGTACTTC.

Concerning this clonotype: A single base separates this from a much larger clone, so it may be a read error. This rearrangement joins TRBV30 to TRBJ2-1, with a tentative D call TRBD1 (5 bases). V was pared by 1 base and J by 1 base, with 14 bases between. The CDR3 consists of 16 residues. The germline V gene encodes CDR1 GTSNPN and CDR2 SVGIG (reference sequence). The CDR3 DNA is TGTGCCTGGAGTGAGGGCGTAGGGGCATCCTACAATGAGCAGTTCTTC. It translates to CAWSEGVGASYNEQFF.

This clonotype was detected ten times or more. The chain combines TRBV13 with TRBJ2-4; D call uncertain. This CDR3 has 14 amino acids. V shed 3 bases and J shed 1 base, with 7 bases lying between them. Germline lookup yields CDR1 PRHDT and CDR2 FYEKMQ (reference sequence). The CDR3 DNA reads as TGTGCCAGCAGCTTCCCCGGGGCCAAAAACATTCAGTACTTC. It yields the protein CASSFPGAKNIQYF.

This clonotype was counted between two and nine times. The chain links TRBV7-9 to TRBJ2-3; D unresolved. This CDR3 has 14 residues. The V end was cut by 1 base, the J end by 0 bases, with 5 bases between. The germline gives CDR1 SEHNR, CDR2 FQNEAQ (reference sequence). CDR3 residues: CASSLVRSTDTQYF. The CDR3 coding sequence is TGTGCCAGCAGCTTAGTTAGGAGCACAGATACGCAGTATTTT.

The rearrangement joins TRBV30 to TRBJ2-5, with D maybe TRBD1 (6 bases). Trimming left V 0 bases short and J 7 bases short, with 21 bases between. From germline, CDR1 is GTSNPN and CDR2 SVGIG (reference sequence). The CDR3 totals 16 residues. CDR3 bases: TGTGCCTGGAGTGTAGACCCCGGGACAACCCTAGGGACCCAGTACTTC. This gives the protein CAWSVDPGTTLGTQYF.

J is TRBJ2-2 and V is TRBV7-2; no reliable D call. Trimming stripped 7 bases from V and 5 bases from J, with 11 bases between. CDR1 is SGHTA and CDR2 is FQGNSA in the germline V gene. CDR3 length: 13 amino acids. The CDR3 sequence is CASNIVATGELFF. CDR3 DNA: TGTGCCAGCAATATAGTGGCGACCGGGGAGCTGTTTTTT.

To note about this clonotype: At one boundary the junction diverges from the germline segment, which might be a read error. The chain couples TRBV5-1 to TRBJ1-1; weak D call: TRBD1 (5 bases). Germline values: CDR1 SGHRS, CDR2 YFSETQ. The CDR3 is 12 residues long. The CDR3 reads CASSPRGTEASF. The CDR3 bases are TGCGCCAGCAGCCCCAGAGGGACTGAAGCTTCCTTT.

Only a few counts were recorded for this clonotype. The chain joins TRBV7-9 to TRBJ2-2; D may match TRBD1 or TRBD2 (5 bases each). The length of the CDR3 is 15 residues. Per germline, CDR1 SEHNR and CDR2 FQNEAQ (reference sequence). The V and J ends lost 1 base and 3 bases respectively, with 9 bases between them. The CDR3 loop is CASSLEVGDTGELFF. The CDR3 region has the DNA TGTGCCAGCAGCTTAGAAGTGGGGGACACCGGGGAGCTGTTTTTT.

The CDR3 DNA is TGCAGTGCTAGGGAGCTAGCGGGAGGGAGTGAGCAGTACTTC. Its protein is CSARELAGGSEQYF. This chain connects TRBV20-1 to TRBJ2-7, with 12 bases fitting TRBD2. The ends lost 3 bases at V and 7 bases at J; junction bases unmatched: 7. This CDR3 has 14 residues. Germline V gene sequence: CDR1 DFQATT, CDR2 SNEGSKA (reference sequence).

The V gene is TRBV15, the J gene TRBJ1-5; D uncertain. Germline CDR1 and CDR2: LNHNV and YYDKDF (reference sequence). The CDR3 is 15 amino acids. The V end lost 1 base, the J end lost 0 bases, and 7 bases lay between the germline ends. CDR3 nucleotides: TGTGCCACCAGCAGAGGGCAGCTTAGCAATCAGCCCCAGCATTTT. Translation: CATSRGQLSNQPQHF.

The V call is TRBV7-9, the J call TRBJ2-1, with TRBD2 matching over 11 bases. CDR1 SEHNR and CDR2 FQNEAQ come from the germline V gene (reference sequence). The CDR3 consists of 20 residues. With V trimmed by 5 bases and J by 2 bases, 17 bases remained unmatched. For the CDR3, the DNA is TGTGCCAGCAGCCCCCCCCAGGGACTAGCGGCGAGAGGCGCCTACAATGAGCAGTTCTTC. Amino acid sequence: CASSPPQGLAARGAYNEQFF.

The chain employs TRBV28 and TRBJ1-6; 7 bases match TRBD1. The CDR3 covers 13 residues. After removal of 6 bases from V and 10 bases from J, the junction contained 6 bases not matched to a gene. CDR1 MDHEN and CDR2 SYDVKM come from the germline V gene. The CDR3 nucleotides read TGTGCCAGCAGCAAAACAGGGGTCTCACCCCTCCACTTT. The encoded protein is CASSKTGVSPLHF.

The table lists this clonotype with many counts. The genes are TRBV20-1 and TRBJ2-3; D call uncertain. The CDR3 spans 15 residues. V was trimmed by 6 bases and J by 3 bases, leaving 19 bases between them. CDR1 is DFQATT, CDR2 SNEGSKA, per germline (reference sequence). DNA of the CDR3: TGCAGTGCCTCAGCAGGACGGTGGAGTACAGATACGCAGTATTTT. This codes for CSASAGRWSTDTQYF.

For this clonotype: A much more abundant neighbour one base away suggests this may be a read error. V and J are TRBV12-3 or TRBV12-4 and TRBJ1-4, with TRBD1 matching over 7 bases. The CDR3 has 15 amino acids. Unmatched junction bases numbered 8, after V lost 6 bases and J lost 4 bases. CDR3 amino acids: CASRPPGQNNEKLFF. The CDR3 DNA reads TGTGCCAGCAGGCCACCGGGACAGAATAATGAAAAACTGTTTTTT.

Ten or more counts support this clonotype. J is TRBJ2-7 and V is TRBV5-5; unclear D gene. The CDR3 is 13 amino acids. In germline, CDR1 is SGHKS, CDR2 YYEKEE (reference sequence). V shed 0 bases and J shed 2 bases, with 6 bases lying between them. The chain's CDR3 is CASSLGRTYEQYF. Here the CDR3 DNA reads TGTGCCAGCAGCTTGGGCCGGACCTACGAGCAGTACTTC.

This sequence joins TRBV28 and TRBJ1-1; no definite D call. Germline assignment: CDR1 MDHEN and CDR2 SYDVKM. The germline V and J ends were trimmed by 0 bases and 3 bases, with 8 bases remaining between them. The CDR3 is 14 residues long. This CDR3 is CASSLWGSDTEAFF. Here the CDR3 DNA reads TGTGCCAGCAGTTTATGGGGGTCGGACACTGAAGCTTTCTTT.

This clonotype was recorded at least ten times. CDR3 loop: CATSELATGELFF. The CDR3 region has the DNA TGTGCCACCAGTGAACTGGCCACCGGGGAGCTGTTTTTT. The rearrangement joins TRBV24-1 to TRBJ2-2, with unresolved D. The CDR3 contains 13 residues. V was pared by 4 bases and J by 4 bases, with 6 bases between. Germline lookup yields CDR1 KGHDR and CDR2 SFDVKD.

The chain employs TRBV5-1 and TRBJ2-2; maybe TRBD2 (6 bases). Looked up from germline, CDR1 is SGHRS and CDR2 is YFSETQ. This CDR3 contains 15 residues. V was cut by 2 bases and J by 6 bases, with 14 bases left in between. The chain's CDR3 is CASSFSSADAGELFF. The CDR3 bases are TGCGCCAGCAGCTTTTCTAGCGCCGACGCCGGGGAGCTGTTTTTT.

The CDR3 DNA reads TGTGCCAGCAGCGTAGAGGACAGGGGATATTCACCCCTCCACTTT. This encodes CASSVEDRGYSPLHF. The gene calls are TRBV9 and TRBJ1-6; 9 bases are shared with TRBD1. The V gene end was trimmed by 0 bases and the J gene end by 8 bases; junction bases not matched to a gene: 3. Per the germline V gene, CDR1 is SGDLS and CDR2 is YYNGEE. The CDR3 totals 15 residues.

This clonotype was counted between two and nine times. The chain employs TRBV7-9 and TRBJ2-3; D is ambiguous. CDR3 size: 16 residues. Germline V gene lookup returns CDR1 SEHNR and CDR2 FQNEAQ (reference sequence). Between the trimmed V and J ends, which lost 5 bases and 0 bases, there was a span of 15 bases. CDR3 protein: CASSPADTTSTDTQYF. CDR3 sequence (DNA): TGTGCCAGCAGCCCTGCGGATACCACTAGCACAGATACGCAGTATTTT.

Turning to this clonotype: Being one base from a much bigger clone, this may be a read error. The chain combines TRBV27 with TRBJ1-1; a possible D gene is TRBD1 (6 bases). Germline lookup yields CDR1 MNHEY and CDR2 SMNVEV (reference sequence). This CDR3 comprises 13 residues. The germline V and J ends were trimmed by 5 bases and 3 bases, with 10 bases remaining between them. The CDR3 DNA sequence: TGTGCCAGCAGTGGACAGACATACACTGAAGCTTTCTTT. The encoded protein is CASSGQTYTEAFF.

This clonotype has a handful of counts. CDR3 in amino acids: CASRQSAGVAKNIQYF. The CDR3 DNA follows: TGCGCCAGCAGACAAAGCGCGGGTGTGGCCAAAAACATTCAGTACTTC. This rearrangement joins TRBV4-1 to TRBJ2-4, with a tentative D call TRBD2 (5 bases). The V gene lost 6 bases and the J gene lost 1 base, with 16 bases spanning the gap. Per germline, CDR1 MGHRA and CDR2 YSYEKL. CDR3 size: 16 residues.

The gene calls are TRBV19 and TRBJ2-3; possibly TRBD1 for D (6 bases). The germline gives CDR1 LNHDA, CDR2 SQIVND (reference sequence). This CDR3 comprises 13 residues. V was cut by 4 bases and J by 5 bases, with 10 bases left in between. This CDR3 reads CASSNGGLDTQYF. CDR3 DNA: TGTGCCAGTAGTAATGGGGGCCTAGATACGCAGTATTTT.

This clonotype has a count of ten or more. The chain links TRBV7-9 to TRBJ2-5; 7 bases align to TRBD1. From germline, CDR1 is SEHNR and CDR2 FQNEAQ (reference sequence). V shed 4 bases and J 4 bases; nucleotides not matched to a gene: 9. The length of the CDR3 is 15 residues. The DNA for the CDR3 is TGTGCCAGCAGCTCCTACCGACAGGGTGGAGAGACCCAGTACTTC. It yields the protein CASSSYRQGGETQYF.

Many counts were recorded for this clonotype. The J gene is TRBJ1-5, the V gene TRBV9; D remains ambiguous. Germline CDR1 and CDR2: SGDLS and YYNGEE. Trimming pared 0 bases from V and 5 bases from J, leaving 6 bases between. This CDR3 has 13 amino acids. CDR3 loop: CASSVDEYQPQHF. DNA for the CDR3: TGTGCCAGCAGCGTAGACGAATATCAGCCCCAGCATTTT.

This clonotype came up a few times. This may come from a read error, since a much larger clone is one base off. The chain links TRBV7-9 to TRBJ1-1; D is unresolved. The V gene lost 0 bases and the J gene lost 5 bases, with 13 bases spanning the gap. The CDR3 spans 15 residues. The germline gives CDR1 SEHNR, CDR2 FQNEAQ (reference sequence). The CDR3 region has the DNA TGTGCCAGCAGCTTAGCTGAGGCAGGTCGGACTGAAGCTTTCTTT. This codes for CASSLAEAGRTEAFF.

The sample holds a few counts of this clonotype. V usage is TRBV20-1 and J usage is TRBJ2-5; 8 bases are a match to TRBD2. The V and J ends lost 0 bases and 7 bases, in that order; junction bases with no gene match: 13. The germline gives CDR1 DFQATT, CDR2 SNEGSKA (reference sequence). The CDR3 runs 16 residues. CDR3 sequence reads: CSARDLASGPRWTQYF. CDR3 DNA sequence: TGCAGTGCTAGAGATTTGGCTAGCGGGCCCAGGTGGACCCAGTACTTC.

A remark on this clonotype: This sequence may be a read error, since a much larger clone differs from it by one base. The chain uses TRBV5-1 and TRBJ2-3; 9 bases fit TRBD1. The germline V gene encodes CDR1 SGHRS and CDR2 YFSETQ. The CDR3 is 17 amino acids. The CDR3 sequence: CAGSSNLDRGLADTQYF. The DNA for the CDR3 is TGCGCCGGCAGCTCGAACCTGGACAGGGGCCTGGCAGATACGCAGTATTTT.

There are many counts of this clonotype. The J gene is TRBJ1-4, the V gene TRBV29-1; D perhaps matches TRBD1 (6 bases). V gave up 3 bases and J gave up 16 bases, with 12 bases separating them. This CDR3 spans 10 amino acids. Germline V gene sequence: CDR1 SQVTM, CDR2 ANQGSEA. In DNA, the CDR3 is TGCAGCGTTGATGGAGGGGGGAGGTTTTTT. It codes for CSVDGGGRFF.

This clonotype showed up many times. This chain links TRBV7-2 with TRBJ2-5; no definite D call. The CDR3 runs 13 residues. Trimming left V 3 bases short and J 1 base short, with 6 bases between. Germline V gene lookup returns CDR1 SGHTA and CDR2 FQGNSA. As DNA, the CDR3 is TGTGCCAGCAGCTTGGCAGCCCAAGAGACCCAGTACTTC. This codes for CASSLAAQETQYF. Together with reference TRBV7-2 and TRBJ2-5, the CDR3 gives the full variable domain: GAGVSQSPSNKVTEKGKDVELRCDPISGHTALYWYRQSLGQGLEFLIYFQGNSAPDKSGLPSDRFSAERTGGSVSTLTIQRTQQEDSAVYLCASSLAAQETQYFGPGTRLLVL.

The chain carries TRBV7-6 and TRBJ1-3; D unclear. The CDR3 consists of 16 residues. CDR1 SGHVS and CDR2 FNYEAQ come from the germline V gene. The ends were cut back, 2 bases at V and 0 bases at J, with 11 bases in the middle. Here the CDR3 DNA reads TGTGCCAGCAGCTTAAGTCCCCGGGGCTCTGGAAACACCATATATTTT. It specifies CASSLSPRGSGNTIYF.